This paragraph covers one T cell receptor beta chain sequence. Its antigen remains unidentified. Collection of blood occurred at baseline, at cycle 4 day 1, and at cycle 7 day 1. Produced via immunoSEQ multiplex PCR; TCRdb's table is partial and in-frame only. The table lists about 68,000 clones, approximately 80% of them singletons. The source of the sample is a study of OX40 agonist ivuxolimab in advanced cancers. Study observations and caveats: Certain nonresponding patients likewise had low normalized T-cell clonal expansion.

CDR1 is MNHEY, CDR2 SMNVEV, per germline (reference sequence). Germline trimming cut 5 bases from V and 0 bases from J; bases unmatched to any gene: 5. The CDR3 has 16 residues. The sample in question was CD4+ or CD8+ T cells sorted from blood, obtained in a trial of the OX40 agonist ivuxolimab. The receptor comes from an adult with an advanced solid tumor such as melanoma, head and neck, liver or kidney cancer. V and J are TRBV27 and TRBJ2-2; 8 nucleotides match TRBD1. The CDR3 nucleotides read TGTGCCAGCAGTCCCGGGACAGGCGCGAACACCGGGGAGCTGTTTTTT. This translates into CASSPGTGANTGELFF.